This TCR beta chain derives from a study of regulatory T cells in long-lasting Graves disease. After removal of 2 bases from V and 4 bases from J, the junction contained 5 bases not matched to a gene. Germline V CDR1 and CDR2: ENHRY, SYGVKD. The CDR3 is made up of 15 amino acids. Construction of the TCR beta libraries employed iRepertoire HTBI primers in conjunction with Arm-PCR of CDR3 regions. MiXCR, applied by TCRdb to the multiplex PCR reads, yields one record per CDR3 protein. The sample carries roughly 350,000 distinct CDR3 sequences, 15% to 20% recorded once. This clonotype has just a few counts. Time point reported: newly diagnosed GD, antithyroid drugs for less than 3 months. Scientists built the TCR library using RNA that was extracted from PBMCs. The same sample was also studied in work on T cells in Graves' hyperthyroidism and ophthalmopathy. In that study: Classification by a 13 V-J model distinguished ophthalmopathy from stable hyperthyroidism.

The chain combines TRBV10-3 with TRBJ2-1, with 7 bases matching TRBD2. The sequence was obtained from a woman younger than 30 with Graves disease. Sequencing used peripheral blood mononuclear cells (PBMCs), obtained at new diagnosis, from a patient treated with antithyroid drugs. The CDR3 DNA is TGTGCCATCAGTGAGAATCTAGCGGTGTACAATGAGCAGTTCTTC. Translating it yields CAISENLAVYNEQFF.